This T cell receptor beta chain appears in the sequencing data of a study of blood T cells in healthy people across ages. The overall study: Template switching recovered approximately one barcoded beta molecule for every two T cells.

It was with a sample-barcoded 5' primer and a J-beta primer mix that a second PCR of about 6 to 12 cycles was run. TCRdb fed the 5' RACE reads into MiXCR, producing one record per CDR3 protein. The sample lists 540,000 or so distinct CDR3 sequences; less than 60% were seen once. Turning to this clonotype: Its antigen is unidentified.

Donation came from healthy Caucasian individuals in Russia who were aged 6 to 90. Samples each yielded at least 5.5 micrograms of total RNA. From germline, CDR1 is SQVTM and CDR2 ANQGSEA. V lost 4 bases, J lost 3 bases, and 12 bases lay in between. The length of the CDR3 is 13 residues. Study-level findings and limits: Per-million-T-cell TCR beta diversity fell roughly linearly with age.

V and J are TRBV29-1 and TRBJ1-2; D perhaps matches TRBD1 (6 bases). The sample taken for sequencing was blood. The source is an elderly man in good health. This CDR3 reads CSVAGGPDYGYTF. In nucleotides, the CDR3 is TGCAGCGTTGCTGGGGGGCCGGACTATGGCTACACCTTC.